This TCR beta chain is from a study of human T cells and chemical hapten exposure. Study-level background: All patients underwent weekly scalp dosing with diphenylcyclopropenone for the full roughly 25-week study. TCR yields per sample varied, mainly owing to small pooled library volume differences.

Many counts were recorded for this clonotype. TCRdb independently ran MiXCR on the RACE reads; one entry per CDR3 protein. The sample lists 300,000 to 400,000 distinct CDR3 sequences, approximately 5.1% occurring once. Time point indicated: pre-sensitization, week 0. Treatment specified: therapeutic diphenylcyclopropenone sensitization with weekly scalp DPC. Blood, whole and unfractionated, served as the source for total RNA extraction. The material sequenced was whole blood, taken in connection with sensitization to the hapten diphenylcyclopropenone (DPC). The sequence derives from a woman aged 45-65 years with alopecia areata. Some clones in this sample may be carry-over from other donors' samples.

CDR3 in DNA: TGTGCCAGCAGTCGACTAGCGGGAGAGAGGGATGAGCAGTTCTTC. Its translation is CASSRLAGERDEQFF. The V call is TRBV6-2 or TRBV6-3, the J call TRBJ2-1; 12 positions agree with TRBD2. The CDR3 length is 15 residues. Germline CDR1 and CDR2: MNHEY and SVGEGT. V gave up 5 bases and J gave up 8 bases; unmatched junction bases: 7.